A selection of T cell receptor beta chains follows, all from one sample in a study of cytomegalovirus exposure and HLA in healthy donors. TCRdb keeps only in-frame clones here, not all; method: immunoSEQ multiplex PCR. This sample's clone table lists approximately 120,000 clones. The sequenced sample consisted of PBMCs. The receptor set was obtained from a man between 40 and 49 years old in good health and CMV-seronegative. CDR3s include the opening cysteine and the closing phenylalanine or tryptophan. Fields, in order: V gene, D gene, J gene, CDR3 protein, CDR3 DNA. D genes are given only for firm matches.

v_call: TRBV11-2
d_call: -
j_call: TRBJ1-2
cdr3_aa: CASSLFGRARAHGYTF
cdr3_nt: TGTGCCAGCAGCTTATTTGGTCGGGCCAGGGCCCATGGCTACACCTTC

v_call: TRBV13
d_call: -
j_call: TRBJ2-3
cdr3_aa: CASSATTDTQYF
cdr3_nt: TGTGCCAGCAGCGCCACAACAGATACGCAGTATTTT

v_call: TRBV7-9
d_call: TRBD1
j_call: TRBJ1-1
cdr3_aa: CASSSLPGQGLLNTEAFF
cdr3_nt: TGTGCCAGCAGCTCCCTGCCGGGACAGGGCCTCTTGAACACTGAAGCTTTCTTT

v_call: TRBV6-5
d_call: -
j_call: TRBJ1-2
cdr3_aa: CASSYSGSYGYTF
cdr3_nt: TGTGCCAGCAGTTACTCCGGGAGCTATGGCTACACCTTC

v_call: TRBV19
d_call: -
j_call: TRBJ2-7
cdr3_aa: CASSIWGGHEQYF
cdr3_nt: TGTGCCAGTAGTATTTGGGGAGGTCACGAGCAGTACTTC

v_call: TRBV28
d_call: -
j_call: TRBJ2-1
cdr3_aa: CASSLLGQTAFF
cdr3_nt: TGTGCCAGCAGTTTACTTGGACAGACGGCCTTCTTC

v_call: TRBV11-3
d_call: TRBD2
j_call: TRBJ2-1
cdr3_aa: CASSPSGGYNEQFF
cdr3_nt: TGTGCCAGCAGCCCTAGCGGGGGCTACAATGAGCAGTTCTTC

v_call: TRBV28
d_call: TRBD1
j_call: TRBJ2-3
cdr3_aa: CASSVKDRAADTQYF
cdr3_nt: TGTGCCAGCAGCGTGAAGGACAGGGCGGCAGATACGCAGTATTTT

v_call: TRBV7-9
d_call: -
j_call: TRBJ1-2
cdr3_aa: CASSPKGTPDTNYGYTF
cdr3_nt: TGTGCCAGCAGCCCCAAAGGGACACCCGATACTAACTATGGCTACACCTTC

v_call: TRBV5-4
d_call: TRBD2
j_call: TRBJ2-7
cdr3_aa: CASSAGTSGFYYEQYF
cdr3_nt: TGTGCCAGCAGCGCCGGGACTAGCGGGTTCTACTACGAGCAGTACTTC

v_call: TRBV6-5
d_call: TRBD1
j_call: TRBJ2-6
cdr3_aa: CASSPDRGTANVLTF
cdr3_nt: TGTGCCAGCAGCCCGGACAGGGGTACGGCCAACGTCCTGACTTTC

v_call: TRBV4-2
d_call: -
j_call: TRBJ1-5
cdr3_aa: CASSQVGTKGPQHF
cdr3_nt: TGTGCCAGCAGCCAAGTGGGGACAAAGGGGCCCCAGCATTTT

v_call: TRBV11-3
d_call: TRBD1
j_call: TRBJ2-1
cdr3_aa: CASSLRTGFYNEQFF
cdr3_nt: TGTGCCAGCAGCTTAAGGACAGGGTTTTACAATGAGCAGTTCTTC

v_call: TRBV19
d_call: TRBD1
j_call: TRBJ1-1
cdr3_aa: CASSFRQGSRMNTEAFF
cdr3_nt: TGTGCCAGTAGTTTCCGACAGGGAAGTAGGATGAACACTGAAGCTTTCTTT

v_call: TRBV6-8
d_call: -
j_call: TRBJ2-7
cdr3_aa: CATTGDYEQYF
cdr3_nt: TGTGCCACAACGGGGGACTACGAGCAGTACTTC

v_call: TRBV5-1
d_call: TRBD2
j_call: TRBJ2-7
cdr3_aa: CASSSRRAGGSYEQYF
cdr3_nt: TGCGCCAGCAGCTCCCGGAGGGCGGGAGGGTCCTACGAGCAGTACTTC

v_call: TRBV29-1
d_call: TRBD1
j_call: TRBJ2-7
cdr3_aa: CSVELQGVGEQYF
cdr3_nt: TGCAGCGTTGAACTACAGGGGGTGGGGGAGCAGTACTTC

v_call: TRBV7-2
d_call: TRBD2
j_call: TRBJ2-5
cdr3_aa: CASSLDSTSGRETQYF
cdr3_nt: TGTGCCAGCAGCTTAGACTCAACTAGCGGGAGAGAGACCCAGTACTTC

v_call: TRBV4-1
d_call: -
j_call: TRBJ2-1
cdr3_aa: CASSQYGAGRWDRYVNEQFF
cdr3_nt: TGCGCCAGCAGCCAATACGGGGCGGGGCGGTGGGATCGGTATGTCAATGAGCAGTTCTTC

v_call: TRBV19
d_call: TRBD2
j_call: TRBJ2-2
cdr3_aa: CASSMLAGGPVVTGELFF
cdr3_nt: TGTGCCAGTAGTATGCTAGCGGGAGGGCCAGTTGTCACCGGGGAGCTGTTTTTT

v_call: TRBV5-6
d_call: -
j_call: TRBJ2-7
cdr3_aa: CASSLTYSYEQYF
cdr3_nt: TGTGCCAGCAGCTTGACATACTCCTACGAGCAGTACTTC

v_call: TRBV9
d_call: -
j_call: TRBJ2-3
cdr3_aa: CASSVEQAWDTQYF
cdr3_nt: TGTGCCAGCAGCGTAGAGCAGGCTTGGGATACGCAGTATTTT

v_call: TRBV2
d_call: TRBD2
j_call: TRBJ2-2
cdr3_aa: CASSVGGTSGTGELFF
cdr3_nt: TGTGCCAGCAGTGTTGGGGGGACTAGCGGGACCGGGGAGCTGTTTTTT

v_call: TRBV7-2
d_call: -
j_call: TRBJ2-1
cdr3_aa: CASSHTSSEQFF
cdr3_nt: TGTGCCAGCAGCCATACTAGTAGTGAGCAGTTCTTC

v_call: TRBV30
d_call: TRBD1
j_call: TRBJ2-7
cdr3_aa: CAWSWDRTISYEQYF
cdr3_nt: TGTGCCTGGAGTTGGGACAGGACAATCTCCTACGAGCAGTACTTC

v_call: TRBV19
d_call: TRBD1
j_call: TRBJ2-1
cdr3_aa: CASSIGQGAYNEQFF
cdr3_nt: TGTGCCAGTAGTATTGGACAGGGAGCCTACAATGAGCAGTTCTTC

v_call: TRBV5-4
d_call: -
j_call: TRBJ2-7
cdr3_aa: CASSLDNPYEQYF
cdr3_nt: TGTGCCAGCAGCCTGGACAACCCCTACGAGCAGTACTTC

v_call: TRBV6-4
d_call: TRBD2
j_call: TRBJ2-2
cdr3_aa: CASKPSGNTGELFF
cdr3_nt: TGTGCCAGCAAGCCTAGCGGAAACACCGGGGAGCTGTTTTTT

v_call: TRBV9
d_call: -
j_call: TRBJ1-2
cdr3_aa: CASSPVGALYGYTF
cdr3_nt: TGTGCCAGCAGCCCCGTGGGGGCACTCTATGGCTACACCTTC

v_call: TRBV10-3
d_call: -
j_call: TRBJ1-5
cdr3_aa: CAIRKEGDQPQHF
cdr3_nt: TGTGCCATCCGGAAGGAGGGCGATCAGCCCCAGCATTTT

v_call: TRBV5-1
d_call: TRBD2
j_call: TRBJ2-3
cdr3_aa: CASSFAPSGSGADTQYF
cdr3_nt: TGCGCCAGCAGCTTTGCCCCTAGCGGGAGCGGGGCAGATACGCAGTATTTT

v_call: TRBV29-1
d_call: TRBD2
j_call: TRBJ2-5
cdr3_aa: CSVRGTSGRETQYF
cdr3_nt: TGCAGCGTTCGTGGGACTAGCGGAAGAGAGACCCAGTACTTC

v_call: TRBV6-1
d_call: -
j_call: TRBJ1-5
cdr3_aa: CASSDTHQPQHF
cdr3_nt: TGTGCCAGCAGTGATACACATCAGCCCCAGCATTTT

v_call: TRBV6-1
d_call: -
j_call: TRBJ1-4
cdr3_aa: CASTPRDSNQKLFF
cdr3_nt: TGTGCCAGCACCCCCAGAGACAGCAACCAAAAACTGTTTTTT

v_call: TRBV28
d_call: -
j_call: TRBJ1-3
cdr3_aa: CASSFSRGAYGNTIYF
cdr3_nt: TGTGCCAGCAGTTTTAGCCGGGGGGCATATGGAAACACCATATATTTT

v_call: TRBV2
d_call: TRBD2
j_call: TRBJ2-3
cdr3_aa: CASSRRESRWDTQYF
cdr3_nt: TGTGCCAGCAGTCGGCGGGAGTCCCGGTGGGATACGCAGTATTTT

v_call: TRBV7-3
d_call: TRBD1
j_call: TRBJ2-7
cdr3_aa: CASSLAGTGGIYEQYF
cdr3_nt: TGTGCCAGCAGCTTAGCGGGGACAGGGGGCATCTACGAGCAGTACTTC